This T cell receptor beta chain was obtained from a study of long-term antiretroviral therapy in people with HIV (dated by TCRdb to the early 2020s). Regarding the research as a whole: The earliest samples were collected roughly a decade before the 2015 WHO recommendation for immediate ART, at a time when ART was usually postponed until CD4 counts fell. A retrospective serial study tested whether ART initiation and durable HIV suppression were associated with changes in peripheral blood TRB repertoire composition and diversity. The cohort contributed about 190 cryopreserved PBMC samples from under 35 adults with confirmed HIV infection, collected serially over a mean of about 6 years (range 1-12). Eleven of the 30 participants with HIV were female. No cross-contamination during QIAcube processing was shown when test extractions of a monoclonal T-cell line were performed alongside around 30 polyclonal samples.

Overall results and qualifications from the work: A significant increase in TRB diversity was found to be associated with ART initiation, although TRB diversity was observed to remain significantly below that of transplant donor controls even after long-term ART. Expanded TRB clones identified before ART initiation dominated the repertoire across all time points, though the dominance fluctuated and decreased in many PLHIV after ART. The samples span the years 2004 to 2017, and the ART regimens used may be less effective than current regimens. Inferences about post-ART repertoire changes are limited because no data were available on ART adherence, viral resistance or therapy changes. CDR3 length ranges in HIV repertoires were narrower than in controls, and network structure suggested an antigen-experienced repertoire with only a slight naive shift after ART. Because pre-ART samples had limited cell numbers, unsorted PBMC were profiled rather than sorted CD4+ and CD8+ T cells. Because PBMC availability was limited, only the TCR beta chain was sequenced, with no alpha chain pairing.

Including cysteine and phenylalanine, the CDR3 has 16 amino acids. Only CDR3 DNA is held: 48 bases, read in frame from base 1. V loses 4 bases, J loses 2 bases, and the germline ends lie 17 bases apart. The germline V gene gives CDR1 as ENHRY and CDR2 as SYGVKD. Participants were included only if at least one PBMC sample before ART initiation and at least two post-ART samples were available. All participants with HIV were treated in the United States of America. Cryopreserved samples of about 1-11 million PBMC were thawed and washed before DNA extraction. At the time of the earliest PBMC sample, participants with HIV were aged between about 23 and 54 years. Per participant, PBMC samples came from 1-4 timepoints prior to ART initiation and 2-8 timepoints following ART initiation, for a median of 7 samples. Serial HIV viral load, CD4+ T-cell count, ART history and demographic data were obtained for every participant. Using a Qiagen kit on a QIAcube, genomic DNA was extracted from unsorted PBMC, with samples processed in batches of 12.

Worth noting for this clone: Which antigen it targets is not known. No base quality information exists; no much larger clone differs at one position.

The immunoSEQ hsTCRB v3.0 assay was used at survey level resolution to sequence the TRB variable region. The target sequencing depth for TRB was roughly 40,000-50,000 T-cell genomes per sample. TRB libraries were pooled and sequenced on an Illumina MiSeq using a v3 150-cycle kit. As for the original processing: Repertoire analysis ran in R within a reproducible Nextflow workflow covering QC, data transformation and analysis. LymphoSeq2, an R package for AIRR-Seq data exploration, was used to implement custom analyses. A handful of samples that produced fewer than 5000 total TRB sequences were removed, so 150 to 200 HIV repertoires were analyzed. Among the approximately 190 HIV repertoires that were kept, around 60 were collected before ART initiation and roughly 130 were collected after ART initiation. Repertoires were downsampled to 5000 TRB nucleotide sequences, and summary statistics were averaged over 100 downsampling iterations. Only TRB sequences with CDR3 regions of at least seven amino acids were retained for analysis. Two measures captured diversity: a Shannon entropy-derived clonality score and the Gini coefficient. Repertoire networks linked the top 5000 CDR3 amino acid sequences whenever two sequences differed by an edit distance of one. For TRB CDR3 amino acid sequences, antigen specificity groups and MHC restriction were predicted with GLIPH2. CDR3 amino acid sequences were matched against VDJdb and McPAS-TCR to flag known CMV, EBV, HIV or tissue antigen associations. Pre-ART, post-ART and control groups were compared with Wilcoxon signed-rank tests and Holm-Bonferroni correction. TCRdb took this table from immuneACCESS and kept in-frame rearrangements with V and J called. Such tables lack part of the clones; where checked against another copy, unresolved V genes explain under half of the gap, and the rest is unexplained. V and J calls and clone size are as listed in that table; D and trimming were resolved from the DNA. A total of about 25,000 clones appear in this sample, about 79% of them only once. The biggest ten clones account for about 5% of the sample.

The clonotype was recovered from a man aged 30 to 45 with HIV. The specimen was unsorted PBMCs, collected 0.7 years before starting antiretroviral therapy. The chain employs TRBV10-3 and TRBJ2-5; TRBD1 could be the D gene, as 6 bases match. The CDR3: CAISGVTGRRQETQYF. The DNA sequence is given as TGTGCCATCAGTGGTGTGACAGGCCGGCGGCAAGAGACCCAGTACTTC.